A single sample gave rise to the 4 T cell receptor beta chains below, sequenced in a study of blood T cells in healthy people across ages. Next came a second PCR, run for about 7 to 12 cycles, which used a sample-barcoded 5' primer along with a J-beta primer mix. TCRdb redid the calling of the 5' RACE reads with MiXCR, one entry per CDR3 protein. The sample consists of fewer than 2,000,000 distinct CDR3 sequences, about two fifths of them appearing once. The sequenced sample was blood. These receptors were taken from a human donor in good health.

J is TRBJ1-6 and V is TRBV5-1, with D perhaps TRBD1 (6 bases). CDR1 is SGHRS and CDR2 is YFSETQ in the germline V gene. The CDR3 contains 15 residues. V lost 0 bases and J lost 7, with 11 bases in between. This CDR3 is CASSLGSGANSPLHF. CDR3 in DNA: TGCGCCAGCAGCTTGGGTTCAGGGGCAAATTCACCCCTCCACTTT. The full variable domain, rest sourced from reference TRBV5-1 and TRBJ1-6, is KAGVTQTPRYLIKTRGQQVTLSCSPISGHRSVSWYQQTPGQGLQFLFEYFSETQRNKGNFPGRFSGRQFSNSRSEMNVSTLELGDSALYLCASSLGSGANSPLHFGNGTRLTVT.

This clonotype was recorded many times. V gene TRBV6-2 or TRBV6-3 combines with J gene TRBJ2-3; D is unresolved. Germline V gene data show CDR1 as MNHEY and CDR2 as SVGEGT. V was shortened by 5 bases and J by 2 bases, with 8 bases between the two germline ends. The CDR3 covers 13 residues. CDR3 bases: TGTGCCAGCAGTCGCGGATACACAGATACGCAGTATTTT. It codes for CASSRGYTDTQYF.

This clonotype was seen more than once but under ten times. This chain connects TRBV12-3 or TRBV12-4 to TRBJ2-5; D assignment may be TRBD1 or TRBD2 (6 bases each). V lost 6 bases and J 4 bases, leaving 24 bases between the germline ends. The CDR3 covers 17 residues. CDR3 in DNA: TGTGCCAGCAGAGCTCGCGTTCCGGGGGCGTACATAGAGACCCAGTACTTC. As protein: CASRARVPGAYIETQYF.

This clonotype was detected only a few times. The V and J genes are TRBV25-1 and TRBJ1-2; D is perhaps TRBD1 (5 bases). V lost 3 bases and J 8 bases, leaving 19 bases between the germline ends. Germline lookup yields CDR1 MGHDK and CDR2 SYGVNS. CDR3 size: 15 residues. CDR3 in DNA: TGTGCCAGCAGTGATTGGGGCACGCTAGCGGGAGGCTACACCTTC. It specifies CASSDWGTLAGGYTF.